This T cell receptor beta chain was documented in a study of blood T cell repertoires in COVID-19. For the study at large: Sites across the United States, Italy and Spain contributed samples from acute and convalescent COVID-19. The cDNA or gDNA used as material had been derived from T cells, B-cell-depleted T cells, or PBMCs.

Per the germline V gene, CDR1 is MNHEY and CDR2 is SVGEGT. This CDR3 has 15 residues. J gave up 4 bases and V 0 bases, and 4 bases lay outside the gene matches. Only one count was recorded for this clone. Per the original data handling: Counts of nucleated cells, estimated from reference gene primer amplification, were obtained. This table comes from immunoSEQ multiplex PCR, and its TCRdb copy is limited to in-frame clones, with some not included. From that table come the V and J calls and clone size; the DNA was used to work out D and trimming. The sample gives over 90,000 clones, 70% to 90% of which show up once; more than 9% is in the top ten.

The receptor's source is a man between 35 and 55 years old with active or convalescent COVID-19. The sequenced material came from peripheral blood. The chain couples TRBV6-2 or TRBV6-3 to TRBJ2-7, with TRBD1 matching over 9 bases. CDR3 sequence: CASSYSKDRGYEQYF. Written as DNA, the CDR3 is TGTGCCAGCAGTTACTCGAAGGACAGGGGATACGAGCAGTACTTC.